What follows are 11 T cell receptor beta chains derived from one specimen sequenced in a study of OX40 agonist ivuxolimab in advanced cancers. Only in-frame clones appear in the TCRdb table, and some are missing; sequencing was by immunoSEQ multiplex PCR. This sample has about 89,000 clones; roughly 90% occur once, and the top ten carry roughly 0.3%. Material: CD4+ or CD8+ T cells sorted from blood, obtained in a trial of the OX40 agonist ivuxolimab. The receptors originated from an adult with an advanced solid tumor such as melanoma, head and neck, liver or kidney cancer.

The V call is TRBV27, the J call TRBJ1-2, with D possibly being TRBD1 (6 bases). V gave up 5 bases and J gave up 8 bases, with 21 bases separating them. Per germline, CDR1 MNHEY and CDR2 SMNVEV (reference sequence). There are 15 residues in the CDR3. This chain's CDR3 is CASSREAGARQGYTF. CDR3 DNA sequence: TGTGCCAGCAGTCGGGAGGCGGGGGCGCGTCAAGGCTACACCTTC.

The CDR3 DNA reads as TGTGCCAGCAGTTCTAACCGGGACCTCGGGGAGCTGTTTTTT. The encoded protein is CASSSNRDLGELFF. The chain combines TRBV5-4 with TRBJ2-2; D is possibly TRBD1 or TRBD2 (5 bases each). Germline V gene sequence: CDR1 SGHNT, CDR2 YYREEE (reference sequence). Trimming cost V 5 bases and J 7 bases, with 15 bases left between them. This CDR3 spans 14 amino acids.

The rearrangement uses TRBV19 and TRBJ1-1, with D maybe TRBD1 (5 bases). Trimming cost V 5 bases and J 6 bases, with 10 bases left between them. CDR1 and CDR2 (germline): LNHDA, SQIVND (reference sequence). The CDR3 has 12 residues. The CDR3 region is CASSLQGAEAFF. The DNA for the CDR3 is TGTGCCAGTAGTCTGCAGGGCGCTGAAGCTTTCTTT.

The chain links TRBV5-1 to TRBJ2-3; D is undetermined. Germline V CDR1 and CDR2: SGHRS, YFSETQ. This CDR3 is built from 14 residues. V was pared by 4 bases and J by 0 bases, with 9 bases between. CDR3 protein: CASSPTSSTDTQYF. The CDR3 DNA reads as TGCGCCAGCAGCCCGACCTCTAGCACAGATACGCAGTATTTT.

This CDR3 reads CASSLAGVREEYEQYF. As DNA, the CDR3 is TGTGCCAGCAGCTTGGCCGGGGTGCGTGAGGAATACGAGCAGTACTTC. This chain connects TRBV5-6 to TRBJ2-7; possible D gene TRBD2, 5 bases. The V gene lost 0 bases and the J gene lost 4 bases, with 17 bases spanning the gap. CDR1 SGHDT and CDR2 YYEEEE come from the germline V gene. This CDR3 has 16 amino acids.

The rearrangement uses TRBV7-6 and TRBJ2-3; tentatively, D is TRBD2 (5 bases). The CDR3 is 15 amino acids. Trimming stripped 2 bases from V and 0 bases from J, with 9 bases between. CDR1 is SGHVS and CDR2 is FNYEAQ in the germline V gene. CDR3 protein: CASSLSGMSTDTQYF. The CDR3 nucleotides read TGTGCCAGCAGCTTATCCGGGATGAGCACAGATACGCAGTATTTT. Based on the CDR3 plus reference TRBV7-6 and TRBJ2-3, the full variable domain is GAGVSQSPRYKVTKRGQDVALRCDPISGHVSLYWYRQALGQGPEFLTYFNYEAQQDKSGLPNDRFSAERPEGSISTLTIQRTEQRDSAMYRCASSLSGMSTDTQYFGPGTRLTVL.

This clone appeared a few times. This chain connects TRBV5-1 to TRBJ2-1, with 8 bases that match TRBD2. With V trimmed by 0 bases and J by 6 bases, 5 bases remained unmatched. There are 15 residues in the CDR3. The V gene's germline CDR1 is SGHRS and CDR2 YFSETQ. CDR3 bases: TGCGCCAGCAGCTTGGGGGTAGCGGGGTCCAATGAGCAGTTCTTC. Translating gives CASSLGVAGSNEQFF.

This CDR3 reads CASSSLLGEQYF. The CDR3, as DNA: TGTGCCAGTAGTTCCCTCCTGGGGGAGCAGTACTTC. The V call is TRBV19, the J call TRBJ2-7; no definite D call. V lost 5 bases and J 7 bases, leaving 12 bases between the germline ends. This CDR3 comprises 12 residues. Germline V gives CDR1 LNHDA, CDR2 SQIVND (reference sequence). The full variable domain, its missing parts supplied by reference TRBV19 and TRBJ2-7, is DGGITQSPKYLFRKEGQNVTLSCEQNLNHDAMYWYRQDPGQGLRLIYYSQIVNDFQKGDIAEGYSVSREKKESFPLTVTSAQKNPTAFYLCASSSLLGEQYFGPGTRLTVT.

The gene calls are TRBV9 and TRBJ2-2; maybe TRBD1 (5 bases). Germline V gives CDR1 SGDLS, CDR2 YYNGEE. Trimming left V 1 base short and J 4 bases short, with 14 bases between. There are 16 residues in the CDR3. As DNA, the CDR3 is TGTGCCAGCAGCGTAATTTCTGGGGCCAGCACCGGGGAGCTGTTTTTT. Translating it yields CASSVISGASTGELFF.

The rearrangement uses TRBV6-1 and TRBJ1-2; TRBD1 is a possible D gene (6 bases). The V end lost 0 bases, the J end lost 2 bases, and 10 bases lay between the germline ends. From germline, CDR1 is MNHNS and CDR2 SASEGT. This CDR3 region has 15 residues. CDR3 sequence: CASSEARRGNYGYTF. The CDR3 nucleotides read TGTGCCAGCAGTGAAGCCCGGAGGGGGAACTATGGCTACACCTTC.

This chain connects TRBV15 to TRBJ1-2; D may be TRBD1 (5 bases). Germline V gene sequence: CDR1 LNHNV, CDR2 YYDKDF (reference sequence). The CDR3 runs to 15 residues. V was pared by 0 bases and J by 8 bases, with 16 bases between. The CDR3 DNA reads TGTGCCACCAGCAGAGAGCTCAGCGGGGGATTAGGCTACACCTTC. It yields the protein CATSRELSGGLGYTF.